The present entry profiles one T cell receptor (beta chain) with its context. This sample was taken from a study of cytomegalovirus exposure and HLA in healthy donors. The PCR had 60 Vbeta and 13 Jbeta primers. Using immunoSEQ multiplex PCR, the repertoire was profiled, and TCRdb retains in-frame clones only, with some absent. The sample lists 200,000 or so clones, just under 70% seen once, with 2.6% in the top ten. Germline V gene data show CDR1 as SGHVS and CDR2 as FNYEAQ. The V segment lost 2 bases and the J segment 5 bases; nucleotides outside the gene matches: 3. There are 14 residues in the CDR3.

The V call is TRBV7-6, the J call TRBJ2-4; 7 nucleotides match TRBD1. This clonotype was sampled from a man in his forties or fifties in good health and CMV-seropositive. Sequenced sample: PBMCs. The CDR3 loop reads CASSLFGQENIQYF. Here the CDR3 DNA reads TGTGCCAGCAGCTTATTCGGACAGGAAAACATTCAGTACTTC.